The 27 T cell receptor beta chains given below trace back to one sample, sequenced in a study of a mutant IDH1 vaccine in newly diagnosed glioma. Noted time point: week 11, during vaccination. All doses held 300 ug of mutant IDH1 20-mer peptide, with topical imiquimod. Produced via immunoSEQ multiplex PCR; TCRdb's table is partial and in-frame only. The table shows around 120,000 clones, with about 80% occurring only once. No antigens are known for them. The sequencing here drew on PBMCs, taken from a glioma patient whose treatment included an IDH1 peptide vaccine. The receptors here all came from a man between 40 and 49 years old with glioma.

The chain couples TRBV23-1 to TRBJ1-2, with a weak D call TRBD1 (6 bases). TRBV23-1 falls under the ORF class, with uncertain function. The CDR3 sequence is 16 residues long. V was clipped by 0 bases and J by 2 bases, with 13 bases between them. CDR3: CASSQSRGRGNYGYTF. The CDR3 nucleotides are TGCGCCAGCAGTCAATCGCGGGGTAGGGGGAACTATGGCTACACCTTC.

This clone was detected only a few times. The chain joins TRBV7-2 to TRBJ2-3, with D unresolved. Germline CDR1 reads SGHTA; CDR2 reads FQGNSA. The CDR3 length is 14 residues. Trimming left V 5 bases short and J 3 bases short, with 12 bases between. DNA of the CDR3: TGTGCCAGCAGCAATTTTGCCCCGACAGATACGCAGTATTTT. As protein: CASSNFAPTDTQYF.

This chain uses TRBV5-8 with TRBJ1-2; the D gene is possibly TRBD1 (6 bases). Trimming removed 5 bases at V and 2 bases at J, with 16 bases between. CDR3 length: 15 amino acids. Germline V gene sequence: CDR1 SGHTS, CDR2 YDEGEE. The CDR3 here is CASSSSWQGNYGYTF. The CDR3 DNA follows: TGTGCCAGCAGTTCCTCGTGGCAGGGGAACTATGGCTACACCTTC. Full variable domain (rest looked up from reference TRBV5-8 and TRBJ1-2): EAGVTQSPTHLIKTRGQQATLRCSPISGHTSVYWYQQALGLGLQFLLWYDEGEERNRGNFPPRFSGRQFPNYSSELNVNALELEDSALYLCASSSSWQGNYGYTFGSGTRLTVV.

The chain recombines TRBV6-5 with TRBJ1-5, with 9 bases identical to TRBD1. Trimming cost V 8 bases and J 7 bases; bases outside gene matches: 9. Germline lookup yields CDR1 MNHEY and CDR2 SVGAGI. The CDR3 sequence is 14 residues long. CDR3 nucleotides: TGTGCCAGCGCTCCGGGACAGGGTATACAGCCCCAGCATTTT. It specifies CASAPGQGIQPQHF.

V and J are TRBV30 and TRBJ2-2, with D perhaps given as TRBD1 or TRBD2 (6 bases each). The CDR3 length is 14 residues. With 4 bases removed from V and 6 bases from J, the gap between germline ends came to 15 bases. CDR1 and CDR2 (germline): GTSNPN, SVGIG (reference sequence). The CDR3 is CAWIPPRGAGELFF. In nucleotides, the CDR3 is TGTGCCTGGATCCCACCAAGGGGGGCCGGGGAGCTGTTTTTT.

The chain joins TRBV7-4 to TRBJ2-1; 10 bases are shared with TRBD2. This CDR3 spans 14 amino acids. Per germline, CDR1 SGHVT and CDR2 SQSDAQ. After removal of 8 bases from V and 3 bases from J, the junction contained 4 bases not matched to a gene. The CDR3 sequence is CASFSGRNYNEQFF. DNA of the CDR3: TGTGCCAGCTTTAGCGGGAGGAACTACAATGAGCAGTTCTTC.

This chain connects TRBV10-1 to TRBJ2-3; 8 bases are a match to TRBD2. V dropped 10 bases and J dropped 4; count of bases not matched to a gene: 13. CDR3 length: 15 residues. Germline V gives CDR1 WNHNN, CDR2 SYGVQD (reference sequence). The CDR3 DNA reads as TGCGCCACCCCCCTCTCCCGGGAGGGCTCAGATACGCAGTATTTT. Protein product: CATPLSREGSDTQYF.

The rearrangement joins TRBV2 to TRBJ1-1, with TRBD1 as a possible D gene (5 bases). The CDR3 spans 11 residues. CDR1 is SNHLY and CDR2 is FYNNEI in the germline V gene. V was pared by 5 bases and J by 5 bases, with 6 bases between. The CDR3 loop reads CASSRGTEAFF. CDR3 nucleotides: TGTGCCAGCAGTAGGGGTACTGAAGCTTTCTTT.

The rearrangement links TRBV4-1 to TRBJ2-1, with unresolved D. This CDR3 contains 17 residues. Trimming removed 0 bases at V and 3 bases at J, with 15 bases between. From germline, CDR1 is MGHRA and CDR2 YSYEKL. CDR3 nucleotides: TGCGCCAGCAGCCAAGATCAGGACCTCGAGGTCTACAATGAGCAGTTCTTC. As protein: CASSQDQDLEVYNEQFF.

This clone has more than one count but fewer than ten. V and J are TRBV20-1 and TRBJ2-7; 7 bases match TRBD2. The germline V gene encodes CDR1 DFQATT and CDR2 SNEGSKA (reference sequence). The CDR3 runs 10 residues. Germline trimming cut 5 bases from V and 12 bases from J; bases unmatched to any gene: 7. The CDR3 sequence is CSASERELYF. As DNA, the CDR3 is TGCAGTGCTTCCGAGCGGGAACTGTACTTC.

This clone was counted a single time. The J gene is TRBJ1-1, the V gene TRBV5-4; 7 bases are a match to TRBD1. Trimming at V came to 0 bases and at J to 0 bases, leaving 11 bases not matched to a gene. The CDR3 consists of 18 residues. From germline, CDR1 is SGHNT and CDR2 YYREEE (reference sequence). CDR3 sequence reads: CASSLGDRVYGVNTEAFF. The CDR3 nucleotides read TGTGCCAGCAGCTTGGGCGACAGGGTATATGGCGTGAACACTGAAGCTTTCTTT.

V gene TRBV18 combines with J gene TRBJ1-4, with D unclear. V lost 2 bases to trimming and J lost 8 bases, with 9 bases between them. The germline V gene has CDR1 KGHSH and CDR2 LQKENI. The length of the CDR3 is 13 residues. The CDR3 spells CASSPDLDEKLFF. As DNA, the CDR3 is TGTGCCAGCTCACCAGATTTGGACGAAAAACTGTTTTTT.

The table lists this clone with a count of one. CDR3: CAISESRRMNTGELFF. The CDR3 DNA reads TGTGCCATCAGTGAGTCGCGTCGTATGAACACCGGGGAGCTGTTTTTT. V gene TRBV10-3 combines with J gene TRBJ2-2; D is unresolved. This CDR3 is built from 16 residues. V shed 0 bases and J shed 1 base, with 9 bases lying between them. Germline CDR1 ENHRY, CDR2 SYGVKD.

The chain carries TRBV27 and TRBJ2-1; D might be TRBD2 (6 bases). Germline V gives CDR1 MNHEY, CDR2 SMNVEV (reference sequence). The V end was cut by 7 bases, the J end by 2 bases, with 15 bases between. The CDR3 covers 15 residues. In DNA, the CDR3 is TGTGCCAGCACGGGCGGGGCTCAACCCTACAATGAGCAGTTCTTC. This codes for CASTGGAQPYNEQFF.

This clone was counted only a few times. The chain has TRBV7-9 and TRBJ2-7; D may be TRBD2 (6 bases). Per germline, CDR1 SEHNR and CDR2 FQNEAQ (reference sequence). V lost 7 bases to trimming and J lost 6 bases, with 19 bases between them. There are 14 residues in the CDR3. The CDR3 nucleotides read TGTGCCAGCACCAGCACCACCGGAGGGTTCGAGCAGTACTTC. This sequence encodes CASTSTTGGFEQYF.

This chain joins TRBV6-1 and TRBJ1-5; D not resolved. This CDR3 region has 13 residues. Germline CDR1 MNHNS, CDR2 SASEGT. The germline V and J ends were trimmed by 3 bases and 5 bases, with 8 bases remaining between them. The CDR3 region has the DNA TGTGCCAGCAGTGACGATTGGGATCAGCCCCAGCATTTT. This translates into CASSDDWDQPQHF.

The chain links TRBV5-6 to TRBJ2-3; D is ambiguous. CDR3 size: 13 residues. Trimming cost V 0 bases and J 6 bases, with 8 bases left between them. CDR1 and CDR2 from the germline V gene are SGHDT and YYEEEE. CDR3 protein: CASSLDGRDTQYF. The CDR3 nucleotides read TGTGCCAGCAGCTTGGACGGTCGGGATACGCAGTATTTT.

The chain links TRBV6-5 to TRBJ1-4; 7 bases match TRBD1. J lost 13 bases, V lost 0 bases, and 2 bases had no gene match. This CDR3 comprises 12 residues. Germline loops: CDR1 MNHEY, CDR2 SVGAGI. The chain's CDR3 is CASSYSQGPLFF. The CDR3 DNA reads TGTGCCAGCAGTTACTCACAGGGGCCACTGTTTTTT.

V gene TRBV10-1 combines with J gene TRBJ2-2; unclear D gene. CDR3 length: 11 amino acids. The V gene lost 7 bases and the J gene lost 9 bases, with 9 bases spanning the gap. Germline V lookup: CDR1 WNHNN, CDR2 SYGVQD (reference sequence). The chain's CDR3 is CASNWPRELFF. CDR3 in DNA: TGCGCCAGCAATTGGCCCAGGGAGCTGTTTTTT.

The chain recombines TRBV19 with TRBJ2-2, with a possible D match to TRBD1 (6 bases). CDR1 and CDR2 from the germline V gene are LNHDA and SQIVND (reference sequence). This CDR3 is 15 amino acids long. Trimming shortened V by 1 base and J by 2 bases, and 8 bases separated the two germline ends. The CDR3 coding sequence is TGTGCCAGTAGTATAGTACAGGGAAACACCGGGGAGCTGTTTTTT. Translation gives CASSIVQGNTGELFF.

The chain employs TRBV27 and TRBJ1-2; unclear D gene. CDR1 and CDR2 from the germline V gene are MNHEY and SMNVEV (reference sequence). V lost 3 bases and J lost 1, with 6 bases in between. The CDR3 is made up of 13 amino acids. This CDR3 reads CASSFGSNYGYTF. CDR3 DNA: TGTGCCAGCAGTTTCGGCAGTAACTATGGCTACACCTTC.

The chain links TRBV6-5 to TRBJ2-7; 12 nucleotides agree with TRBD2. This CDR3 has 15 residues. Per germline, CDR1 MNHEY and CDR2 SVGAGI. V gave up 6 bases and J gave up 1 base; unmatched junction bases: 4. The CDR3 sequence is CASSRLAGESYEQYF. Here the CDR3 DNA reads TGTGCCAGCAGCCGACTAGCGGGGGAATCCTACGAGCAGTACTTC.

This clone came up a few times. This chain joins TRBV4-2 and TRBJ2-1, with 9 nucleotides matching TRBD2. The length of the CDR3 is 16 residues. Germline assignment: CDR1 LGHNA and CDR2 YNFKEQ. V trimming: 4 bases; J trimming: 6 bases; junction bases outside the gene matches: 10. The CDR3 region is CASSLSGGTGSNEQFF. The CDR3 DNA reads TGTGCCAGCAGCCTAAGCGGGGGGACCGGCTCCAATGAGCAGTTCTTC.

This clone was counted between two and nine times. The rearrangement links TRBV6-5 to TRBJ2-1; perhaps TRBD1 as D (5 bases). In germline, CDR1 is MNHEY, CDR2 SVGAGI. The CDR3 covers 12 residues. V was clipped by 6 bases and J by 9 bases, with 12 bases between them. The CDR3 loop is CASSPGMGEQFF. CDR3 DNA sequence: TGTGCCAGCAGCCCAGGGATGGGTGAGCAGTTCTTC.

The rearrangement uses TRBV7-9 and TRBJ2-6; D uncertain. From germline, CDR1 is SEHNR and CDR2 FQNEAQ (reference sequence). This CDR3 region has 16 residues. V lost 5 bases, J lost 1 base, and 12 bases lay in between. The CDR3 here is CASSHRLGSGANVLTF. In nucleotides, the CDR3 is TGTGCCAGCAGCCACCGGCTGGGGTCTGGGGCCAACGTCCTGACTTTC.

V is TRBV5-4 and J is TRBJ2-5; D possibly corresponds to TRBD2 (7 bases). The CDR3 sequence is 14 residues long. The V gene's germline CDR1 is SGHNT and CDR2 YYREEE (reference sequence). Trimming stripped 4 bases from V and 5 bases from J, with 15 bases between. CDR3 amino acids: CASSAGAGDETQYF. The CDR3 DNA sequence: TGTGCCAGCAGCGCGGGGGCAGGGGACGAGACCCAGTACTTC. Full variable domain (outside the CDR3, taken from reference TRBV5-4 and TRBJ2-5): ETGVTQSPTHLIKTRGQQVTLRCSSQSGHNTVSWYQQALGQGPQFIFQYYREEENGRGNFPPRFSGLQFPNYSSELNVNALELDDSALYLCASSAGAGDETQYFGPGTRLLVL.

This clone has more than one count but fewer than ten. V is TRBV2 and J is TRBJ2-1, with D unclear. V lost 2 bases and J lost 14, with 13 bases in between. Germline CDR1 SNHLY, CDR2 FYNNEI. The length of the CDR3 is 12 residues. CDR3 DNA: TGTGCCAGCAGTGAAATGGTCCTGCTAGAGTTCTTC. As protein: CASSEMVLLEFF. Full variable domain (remainder filled in from reference TRBV2 and TRBJ2-1): EPEVTQTPSHQVTQMGQEVILRCVPISNHLYFYWYRQILGQKVEFLVSFYNNEISEKSEIFDDQFSVERPDGSNFTLKIRSTKLEDSAMYFCASSEMVLLEFFGPGTRLTVL.